A selection of T cell receptor beta chains follows, all from one sample in a study of Graves' ophthalmopathy and Graves' hyperthyroidism. MiXCR was run by TCRdb on the multiplex PCR reads, yielding one entry per CDR3 protein. The sample has approximately 210,000 distinct CDR3 sequences; 25% to 30% are singletons. Sequenced material: peripheral blood. The receptors come from a man aged 50-60 years with Graves' ophthalmopathy. CDR3s include the opening cysteine and the closing phenylalanine or tryptophan. D genes are given only for firm matches. Where a row states a size, it is once, few, many or the class of an expanded clone; other rows omit it.

size: -; V: TRBV28; J: TRBJ1-6; D: -; DNA: TGTGCCAGCAGTCGAGGGGGGGGAGGGCATTCACCCCTCCACTTT; CDR3: CASSRGGGGHSPLHF
size: many; V: TRBV6-1; J: TRBJ2-4; D: -; DNA: TGTGCCAGCAGTGGCCGAGACCTCAAAAACATTCAGTACTTC; CDR3: CASSGRDLKNIQYF
size: -; V: TRBV11-3; J: TRBJ2-7; D: TRBD2; DNA: TGTGCCAGCACCCACCTTGCTAGCGGGAACTACGAGCAGTACTTC; CDR3: CASTHLASGNYEQYF
size: -; V: TRBV5-1; J: TRBJ1-2; D: -; DNA: TGCGCCAGCAGCTGGGACACATCCTCCTATGGCTACACCTTC; CDR3: CASSWDTSSYGYTF
size: few; V: TRBV28; J: TRBJ1-1; D: -; DNA: TGTGCCAGCAGTTTGGGTCAGTCCCCTTTGGGCACTGAAGCTTTCTTT; CDR3: CASSLGQSPLGTEAFF
size: -; V: TRBV28; J: TRBJ2-7; D: -; DNA: TGTGCCAGCATCGGGACTGACCCCCCCTACGAGCAGTACTTC; CDR3: CASIGTDPPYEQYF
size: many; V: TRBV9; J: TRBJ2-5; D: -; DNA: TGTGCCAGCAGCGGACAAATAGGCGGTGGAGAGACCCAGTACTTC; CDR3: CASSGQIGGGETQYF
size: many; V: TRBV30; J: TRBJ1-1; D: -; DNA: TGTGCCTGGAGTACCCTACTTAGCACTGAAGCTTTCTTT; CDR3: CAWSTLLSTEAFF
size: -; V: TRBV15; J: TRBJ2-5; D: -; DNA: TGTGCCACCAGCAGAGGCAGGGTAGGAGAGACCCAGTACTTC; CDR3: CATSRGRVGETQYF
size: many; V: TRBV30; J: TRBJ2-7; D: TRBD1; DNA: TGTGCCTGGAGCACAGGGGGCTACGAGCAGTACTTC; CDR3: CAWSTGGYEQYF
size: many; V: TRBV29-1; J: TRBJ2-5; D: -; DNA: TGCAGCGTTTGGACTCCGGGACACCCCCAAGAGACCCAGTACTTC; CDR3: CSVWTPGHPQETQYF
size: many; V: TRBV4-1; J: TRBJ1-2; D: TRBD1; DNA: TGCGCCAGCAGCCAAGCCAGGGACAGGGGATTCTATGGCTACACCTTC; CDR3: CASSQARDRGFYGYTF
size: many; V: TRBV7-2; J: TRBJ2-7; D: -; DNA: TGTGCCAGCAGCTTAAATGGCGGATACGAGCAGTACTTC; CDR3: CASSLNGGYEQYF
size: -; V: TRBV4-3; J: TRBJ1-3; D: -; DNA: TGCGCCAGCAGCCAAGATAGGCACACGGTGGGGAACACCATATATTTT; CDR3: CASSQDRHTVGNTIYF
size: many; V: TRBV10-3; J: TRBJ2-4; D: TRBD2; DNA: TGTGCCATCAGTGTCTCCCCCTCTAGCGGGGGGGAGTACTTC; CDR3: CAISVSPSSGGEYF
size: many; V: TRBV28; J: TRBJ2-7; D: TRBD2; DNA: TGTGCCAGCAGTTTGTTCGGGAGGGGCAACGAGCAGTACTTC; CDR3: CASSLFGRGNEQYF
size: -; V: TRBV2; J: TRBJ2-7; D: -; DNA: TGTGCCAGCAAGGCCAGAACCTACGAGCAGTACTTC; CDR3: CASKARTYEQYF
size: many; V: TRBV18; J: TRBJ1-5; D: -; DNA: TGTGCCAGCTCACCACCGACGGGAGGCAATCAGCCCCAGCATTTT; CDR3: CASSPPTGGNQPQHF
size: many; V: TRBV6-1; J: TRBJ2-7; D: TRBD1; DNA: TGTGCCAGCAGAGAGGGACAGCCTGTCCCCTACGAGCAGTACTTC; CDR3: CASREGQPVPYEQYF
size: -; V: TRBV11-2; J: TRBJ2-5; D: -; DNA: TGTGCCAGCAGCTTACAGGGTCCTCTCAACCGGTACCAAGAGACCCAGTACTTC; CDR3: CASSLQGPLNRYQETQYF
size: -; V: TRBV7-2; J: TRBJ1-6; D: -; DNA: TGTGCCAGCAGCTTAGCGCAGGGCTTTAATTCACCCCTCCACTTT; CDR3: CASSLAQGFNSPLHF
size: -; V: TRBV12-3/TRBV12-4; J: TRBJ1-3; D: -; DNA: TGTGCCAGCGGGCGGACTGGAAACACCATATATTTT; CDR3: CASGRTGNTIYF
size: many; V: TRBV11-2; J: TRBJ2-5; D: -; DNA: TGTGCCAGCAGCTCCTCTCGAGGCTGGAGACAAGAGACCCAGTACTTC; CDR3: CASSSSRGWRQETQYF
size: many; V: TRBV6-2/TRBV6-3; J: TRBJ2-7; D: -; DNA: TGTGCCAGCAGTTACAAGCGAGGTCACGAGCAGTACTTC; CDR3: CASSYKRGHEQYF
size: -; V: TRBV7-8; J: TRBJ1-1; D: -; DNA: TGTGCCAGCGGGGAACTGCCCAACACTGAAGCTTTCTTT; CDR3: CASGELPNTEAFF
size: -; V: TRBV28; J: TRBJ2-7; D: TRBD1; DNA: TGTGCCAGCAGTCGTGACAGGGATGGCCCTTTCCCGCAGTACTTC; CDR3: CASSRDRDGPFPQYF
size: many; V: TRBV6-5; J: TRBJ1-2; D: -; DNA: TGTGCCAGCAGTTATGGGGGGCTCTATGGCTACACCTTC; CDR3: CASSYGGLYGYTF
size: many; V: TRBV28; J: TRBJ2-2; D: -; DNA: TGTGCCAGCAGTTTTACCCGGACAGCTACCGGGGAGCTGTTTTTT; CDR3: CASSFTRTATGELFF
size: -; V: TRBV7-2; J: TRBJ1-1; D: -; DNA: TGTGCCAGCAGCGACTTTTACACTGAAGCTTTCTTT; CDR3: CASSDFYTEAFF
size: -; V: TRBV5-1; J: TRBJ2-7; D: -; DNA: TGCGCCAGCAGCCCGAGTGACAGCCACGAGCAGTACTTC; CDR3: CASSPSDSHEQYF
size: many; V: TRBV7-9; J: TRBJ2-5; D: TRBD1; DNA: TGTGCCAGCAGCTTTCTCGGGACAGGTACGGGAGAGACCCAGTACTTC; CDR3: CASSFLGTGTGETQYF
size: many; V: TRBV6-1; J: TRBJ2-2; D: -; DNA: TGTGCCAGCAGCGACCAAAGCGGTTGGAACACCGGGGAGCTGTTTTTT; CDR3: CASSDQSGWNTGELFF
size: many; V: TRBV6-5; J: TRBJ2-2; D: -; DNA: TGTGCCAGCAGTTACGCCAGGGGAAACACCGGGGAGCTGTTTTTT; CDR3: CASSYARGNTGELFF
size: -; V: TRBV6-5; J: TRBJ2-5; D: -; DNA: TGTGCCAGCCTCGTGAGGGGGTCGACCCAGTACTTC; CDR3: CASLVRGSTQYF
size: -; V: TRBV7-2; J: TRBJ2-2; D: TRBD2; DNA: TGTGCCAGCAATCGGGGACTACTTAACACCGGGGAGCTGTTTTTT; CDR3: CASNRGLLNTGELFF
size: -; V: TRBV7-2; J: TRBJ2-5; D: -; DNA: TGTGCCAGCAGCTTAGATCTAGCCCAAGAGACCCAGTACTTC; CDR3: CASSLDLAQETQYF
size: many; V: TRBV19; J: TRBJ1-2; D: -; DNA: TGTGCCAGTAGTATAGCCGGGAGAGCTAACTATGGCTACACCTTC; CDR3: CASSIAGRANYGYTF
size: -; V: TRBV19; J: TRBJ2-6; D: -; DNA: TGTGCCAGTAGTATTAGATTTGTGGACTCTGGGGCCAACGTCCTGACTTTC; CDR3: CASSIRFVDSGANVLTF
size: many; V: TRBV28; J: TRBJ2-7; D: -; DNA: TGTGCCAGCAGTCGACAGGCGCTTTCCTACGAGCAGTACTTC; CDR3: CASSRQALSYEQYF
size: many; V: TRBV6-5; J: TRBJ2-7; D: TRBD2; DNA: TGTGCCAGCAGCCCCACCGGGACTAGCGGGAACGAGCAGTACTTC; CDR3: CASSPTGTSGNEQYF
size: once; V: TRBV11-3; J: TRBJ1-1; D: -; DNA: TGTGCCAGCAGCTTAGGTACGGGGAAAGCTTTCTTT; CDR3: CASSLGTGKAFF
size: many; V: TRBV6-2/TRBV6-3; J: TRBJ2-5; D: TRBD2; DNA: TGTGCCAGCAGTTACTCGAGGCGGGAGCTCAGAGAGACCCAGTACTTC; CDR3: CASSYSRRELRETQYF
size: many; V: TRBV11-2; J: TRBJ2-3; D: -; DNA: TGTGCCAGCAGCGCGCGGGTGAACACAGATACGCAGTATTTT; CDR3: CASSARVNTDTQYF
size: many; V: TRBV5-1; J: TRBJ1-3; D: -; DNA: TGCGCCAGCAGCTTTGACGGACCCTCTGGAAACACCATATATTTT; CDR3: CASSFDGPSGNTIYF
size: many; V: TRBV19; J: TRBJ1-1; D: TRBD1; DNA: TGTGCCAGTAGTATAGACGGGACAGTTGAAGCTTTCTTT; CDR3: CASSIDGTVEAFF
size: many; V: TRBV11-2; J: TRBJ2-7; D: -; DNA: TGTGCCAGCAGCCCCCTCCGGGCACATTACGAGCAGTACTTC; CDR3: CASSPLRAHYEQYF
size: many; V: TRBV3-1; J: TRBJ2-7; D: TRBD1; DNA: TGTGCCAGCAGCCAAGTCACAGGGGGCGCGTACGAGCAGTACTTC; CDR3: CASSQVTGGAYEQYF
size: many; V: TRBV19; J: TRBJ1-1; D: -; DNA: TGTGCCAGTAGTGAACAGGGTTTGGGGGACATGAACACTGAAGCTTTCTTT; CDR3: CASSEQGLGDMNTEAFF